The sequence of this TCR beta chain was determined in a study of control samples from healthy donors and cancer patients. A word on this clone: The sample holds other DNA sequences that translate to the same CDR3.

The method was immunoSEQ multiplex PCR; TCRdb's version includes in-frame clones alone and lacks a portion of them. Among tens of thousands of clones listed, about 89% were seen once. The sequence was collected from a woman aged 45 to 65 with colorectal cancer. Sequenced: PBMCs.

The CDR3 coding sequence is TGTGCCAGCAGCCCTCAGGGTACCGGGGAGCTGTTTTTT. The encoded protein is CASSPQGTGELFF. V usage is TRBV12-3 or TRBV12-4 and J usage is TRBJ2-2; TRBD1 is a possible D gene (5 bases). V lost 6 bases and J 5 bases, leaving 10 bases between the germline ends. The CDR3 totals 13 residues.